What follows are 25 T cell receptor beta chains derived from one specimen sequenced in a study of cytotoxic CD8 clonotypes in ibrutinib-treated CLL. The data were produced by immunoSEQ multiplex PCR, yet TCRdb's version contains in-frame clones alone and is incomplete. The data hold a few hundred thousand clones, with roughly 67% observed a single time. The sequences come from PBMCs, collected after 36 months of ibrutinib treatment. These receptors were collected from a human donor with chronic lymphocytic leukemia.

This clone was seen once. This rearrangement joins TRBV5-4 to TRBJ2-5, with 12 nucleotides matching TRBD2. Germline values: CDR1 SGHNT, CDR2 YYREEE (reference sequence). Trimming at V came to 3 bases and at J to 4 bases, leaving 13 bases not matched to a gene. The CDR3 consists of 18 residues. CDR3 sequence reads: CASSSPLAGGPLVETQYF. The CDR3 DNA reads as TGTGCCAGCAGCTCCCCGCTAGCGGGGGGGCCGCTGGTAGAGACCCAGTACTTC. Based on the CDR3 plus reference TRBV5-4 and TRBJ2-5, the full variable domain is ETGVTQSPTHLIKTRGQQVTLRCSSQSGHNTVSWYQQALGQGPQFIFQYYREEENGRGNFPPRFSGLQFPNYSSELNVNALELDDSALYLCASSSPLAGGPLVETQYFGPGTRLLVL.

This clone was found a few times. The genes are TRBV9 and TRBJ2-3, with D possibly being TRBD2 (6 bases). The V end lost 4 bases, the J end lost 4 bases, and 22 bases lay between the germline ends. CDR1 is SGDLS and CDR2 is YYNGEE in the germline V gene. The CDR3 contains 17 residues. The CDR3 loop reads CASSPRAHSWGADTQYF. The CDR3 DNA follows: TGTGCCAGCAGCCCTCGGGCTCACAGTTGGGGGGCAGATACGCAGTATTTT.

The chain combines TRBV9 with TRBJ2-1; D is possibly TRBD1 (6 bases). The CDR3 totals 14 residues. V lost 0 bases and J lost 8, with 12 bases in between. CDR1 is SGDLS and CDR2 is YYNGEE in the germline V gene. The CDR3 DNA reads TGTGCCAGCAGCGTAGAGACAGGTGGGGATGAGCAGTTCTTC. As protein: CASSVETGGDEQFF.

Comments on this clone: Within the sample, other DNA sequences also encode this same CDR3. The gene calls are TRBV20-1 and TRBJ1-1; D ambiguous. Germline-derived CDR1 and CDR2 are DFQATT and SNEGSKA (reference sequence). The CDR3 covers 11 residues. Trimming stripped 4 bases from V and 1 base from J, with 4 bases between. CDR3 DNA sequence: TGCAGTGCTAAGGGGAACACTGAAGCTTTCTTT. The encoded protein is CSAKGNTEAFF.

CDR3 sequence (DNA): TGTGCCAGCAGCTCCGGGACAGGGAATTCACCCCTCCACTTT. Its translation: CASSSGTGNSPLHF. The chain joins TRBV11-2 to TRBJ1-6; 9 nucleotides agree with TRBD1. Germline values: CDR1 SGHAT, CDR2 FQNNGV. The CDR3 is 14 amino acids. Trimming took 4 bases from V and 7 from J; bases not matched to a gene: 2. Supplemented by reference TRBV11-2 and TRBJ1-6, the full variable domain reads EAGVAQSPRYKIIEKRQSVAFWCNPISGHATLYWYQQILGQGPKLLIQFQNNGVVDDSQLPKDRFSAERLKGVDSTLKIQPAKLEDSAVYLCASSSGTGNSPLHFGNGTRLTVT.

This chain connects TRBV11-2 to TRBJ2-7, with D possibly matching TRBD2 (5 bases). This CDR3 contains 11 residues. Looked up from germline, CDR1 is SGHAT and CDR2 is FQNNGV. Deletions cut 5 bases from V and 9 bases from J, with 11 bases between. The CDR3 is CASSLADGQYF. Written as DNA, the CDR3 is TGTGCCAGCAGCCTAGCCGACGGGCAGTACTTC.

CDR3 in amino acids: CASVPLLTGVLNTGELFF. The CDR3 nucleotides are TGCGCCAGCGTCCCCCTCTTGACAGGCGTCTTGAACACCGGGGAGCTGTTTTTT. J is TRBJ2-2 and V is TRBV10-2, with D maybe TRBD1 (6 bases). The germline V gene encodes CDR1 WSHSY and CDR2 SAAADI. This CDR3 is 18 amino acids long. V lost 8 bases and J lost 1, with 23 bases in between.

V gene TRBV6-1 combines with J gene TRBJ2-7; 10 bases map to TRBD1. Germline V CDR1 and CDR2: MNHNS, SASEGT. Trimming at V came to 3 bases and at J to 2 bases, leaving 10 bases not matched to a gene. The CDR3 covers 17 residues. CDR3 loop: CASSDGGLGQGAYEQYF. In DNA form, the CDR3 reads TGTGCCAGCAGTGATGGGGGTTTAGGACAGGGGGCCTACGAGCAGTACTTC.

The sample holds one count of this clone. The genes are TRBV6-1 and TRBJ1-3; D gene unclear. Trimming removed 9 bases from V and 3 bases from J, with 3 bases in between. CDR1 MNHNS and CDR2 SASEGT come from the germline V gene. This CDR3 spans 10 amino acids. CDR3 bases: TGTGCCAGTGGTGGAAACACCATATATTTT. This sequence encodes CASGGNTIYF.

This clone was observed a handful of times. The rearrangement uses TRBV19 and TRBJ2-7; possibly TRBD1 for D (6 bases). The CDR3 contains 14 residues. V lost 4 bases, J lost 3 bases, and 13 bases lay in between. CDR1 LNHDA and CDR2 SQIVND come from the germline V gene (reference sequence). This chain's CDR3 is CASSSRDKNYEQYF. The CDR3 DNA follows: TGTGCCAGTAGTAGCCGGGACAAAAACTACGAGCAGTACTTC.

The chain recombines TRBV7-9 with TRBJ1-4; D remains ambiguous. V was shortened by 7 bases and J by 0 bases, with 12 bases between the two germline ends. Germline values: CDR1 SEHNR, CDR2 FQNEAQ (reference sequence). This CDR3 region has 15 residues. The CDR3 reads CASIPSGTTNEKLFF. The CDR3 DNA follows: TGTGCCAGCATCCCTTCGGGAACAACTAATGAAAAACTGTTTTTT.

The chain couples TRBV29-1 to TRBJ1-1, with D maybe TRBD1 (5 bases). Trimming left V 3 bases short and J 4 bases short, with 15 bases between. Looked up from germline, CDR1 is SQVTM and CDR2 is ANQGSEA. The length of the CDR3 is 14 residues. The CDR3 region is CSVDPGRGSTEAFF. The CDR3 DNA follows: TGCAGCGTTGACCCGGGACGAGGTAGCACTGAAGCTTTCTTT.

This chain uses TRBV7-8 with TRBJ2-5; either TRBD1 or TRBD2 may fit D (5 bases each). Germline V gene lookup returns CDR1 SGHVS and CDR2 FQNEAQ. Trimming took off 0 bases at V and 1 base at J, with 9 bases between the two ends. This CDR3 spans 15 amino acids. The CDR3 region is CASSLASGTQETQYF. The CDR3 nucleotides read TGTGCCAGCAGCTTAGCGTCGGGGACCCAAGAGACCCAGTACTTC.

J is TRBJ2-1 and V is TRBV5-1; D unclear. The CDR3 runs 14 residues. Trimming stripped 0 bases from V and 2 bases from J, with 6 bases between. CDR1 SGHRS and CDR2 YFSETQ come from the germline V gene. The CDR3 nucleotides are TGCGCCAGCAGCTTGGCCCGGGCCTACAATGAGCAGTTCTTC. The encoded protein is CASSLARAYNEQFF.

The chain carries TRBV28 and TRBJ2-1; 11 positions agree with TRBD1. Trimming cost V 2 bases and J 6 bases; bases outside gene matches: 3. The CDR3 has 15 amino acids. Germline V CDR1 and CDR2: MDHEN, SYDVKM. The CDR3 is CASSLGQGAINEQFF. The CDR3 nucleotides read TGTGCCAGCAGTTTAGGACAGGGGGCTATCAATGAGCAGTTCTTC.

The chain is built from TRBV7-6 and TRBJ2-5, with D uncertain. This CDR3 is built from 13 residues. V gave up 5 bases and J gave up 5 bases, with 12 bases separating them. CDR1 is SGHVS and CDR2 is FNYEAQ in the germline V gene. The CDR3 sequence is CASSVDVRETQYF. The CDR3, as DNA: TGTGCCAGCAGCGTAGACGTAAGGGAGACCCAGTACTTC.

The rearrangement links TRBV2 to TRBJ1-2, with 7 bases lining up with TRBD1. V shed 4 bases and J 4 bases; nucleotides not matched to a gene: 9. This CDR3 has 15 residues. The V gene's germline CDR1 is SNHLY and CDR2 FYNNEI. DNA for the CDR3: TGTGCCAGCAGTGTTTTGCGGACAGGAGCCTATGGCTACACCTTC. This sequence encodes CASSVLRTGAYGYTF.

The gene calls are TRBV25-1 and TRBJ2-7; a weak D match, TRBD1 (5 bases). The CDR3 covers 13 residues. V dropped 4 bases and J dropped 6 bases, with 13 bases sitting between them. Germline V CDR1 and CDR2: MGHDK, SYGVNS. CDR3 loop: CASSVQERGEQYF. CDR3 nucleotides: TGTGCCAGCAGTGTTCAGGAAAGGGGCGAGCAGTACTTC.

In this sample, this clone turned up a few times. The chain has TRBV30 and TRBJ2-5; D remains ambiguous. V lost 0 bases and J 2 bases, leaving 7 bases between the germline ends. Germline V gene lookup returns CDR1 GTSNPN and CDR2 SVGIG (reference sequence). This CDR3 spans 13 amino acids. CDR3 bases: TGTGCCTGGAGTGTATGCAAACAAGAGACCCAGTACTTC. It encodes CAWSVCKQETQYF.

V usage is TRBV5-1 and J usage is TRBJ2-7, with 7 positions matching TRBD2. V shed 0 bases and J 3 bases; nucleotides not matched to a gene: 3. CDR1 and CDR2 from the germline V gene are SGHRS and YFSETQ. The CDR3 is made up of 14 amino acids. The CDR3 DNA reads as TGCGCCAGCAGCTTGGCTAGCGGTCTCTACGAGCAGTACTTC. Its protein product is CASSLASGLYEQYF.

This clone was counted between two and nine times. The chain employs TRBV6-5 and TRBJ1-2; D is uncertain. CDR3 size: 13 residues. Trimming removed 6 bases at V and 4 bases at J, with 12 bases between. Germline assignment: CDR1 MNHEY and CDR2 SVGAGI. This chain's CDR3 is CASSPGSPYGYTF. CDR3 DNA sequence: TGTGCCAGCAGCCCCGGGAGCCCCTATGGCTACACCTTC.

The chain couples TRBV15 to TRBJ2-7; D unresolved. Germline values: CDR1 LNHNV, CDR2 YYDKDF (reference sequence). V dropped 1 base and J dropped 6 bases, with 13 bases sitting between them. The CDR3 contains 14 residues. For the CDR3, the DNA is TGTGCCACCAGCAGAGGGCGGTACTACGGCGAGCAGTACTTC. Residues: CATSRGRYYGEQYF. The full variable domain, with the rest looked up from reference TRBV15 and TRBJ2-7, is DAMVIQNPRYQVTQFGKPVTLSCSQTLNHNVMYWYQQKSSQAPKLLFHYYDKDFNNEADTPDNFQSRRPNTSFCFLDIRSPGLGDTAMYLCATSRGRYYGEQYFGPGTRLTVT.

The chain joins TRBV7-6 to TRBJ1-3; D ambiguous. V was pared by 5 bases and J by 4 bases, with 15 bases between. This CDR3 has 15 residues. CDR1 and CDR2 (germline): SGHVS, FNYEAQ. CDR3 in amino acids: CASSPGWGAGNTIYF. The CDR3 DNA reads as TGTGCCAGCAGCCCTGGGTGGGGAGCCGGAAACACCATATATTTT.

This chain connects TRBV7-9 to TRBJ2-5; 7 bases are a match to TRBD1. This CDR3 is 14 amino acids long. Germline CDR1 and CDR2: SEHNR and FQNEAQ (reference sequence). Trimming cost V 5 bases and J 1 base; bases outside gene matches: 4. The CDR3 region has the DNA TGTGCCAGCAGCACACAGGGGCCCCAAGAGACCCAGTACTTC. Amino acids: CASSTQGPQETQYF.

This clone was seen more than once but under ten times. This chain links TRBV5-6 with TRBJ1-2; weak D call: TRBD1 (5 bases). The CDR3 is 14 residues long. Germline values: CDR1 SGHDT, CDR2 YYEEEE. The V end lost 1 base, the J end lost 5 bases, and 12 bases lay between the germline ends. Here the CDR3 DNA reads TGTGCCAGCAGCTTGCGAGGGGCTCTATATGGCTACACCTTC. Encoded protein: CASSLRGALYGYTF.